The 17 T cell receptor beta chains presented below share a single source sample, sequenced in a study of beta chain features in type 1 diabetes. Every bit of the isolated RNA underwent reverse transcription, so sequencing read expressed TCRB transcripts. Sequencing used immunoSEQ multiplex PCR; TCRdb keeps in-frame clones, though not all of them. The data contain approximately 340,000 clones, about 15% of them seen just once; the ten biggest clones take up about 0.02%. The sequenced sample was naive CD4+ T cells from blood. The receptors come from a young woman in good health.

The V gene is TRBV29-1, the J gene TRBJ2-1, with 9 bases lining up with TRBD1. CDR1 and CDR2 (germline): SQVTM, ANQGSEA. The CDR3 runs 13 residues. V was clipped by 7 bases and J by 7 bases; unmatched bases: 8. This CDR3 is CSGMTGGVNEQFF. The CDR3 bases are TGCAGCGGAATGACAGGGGGAGTGAATGAGCAGTTCTTC.

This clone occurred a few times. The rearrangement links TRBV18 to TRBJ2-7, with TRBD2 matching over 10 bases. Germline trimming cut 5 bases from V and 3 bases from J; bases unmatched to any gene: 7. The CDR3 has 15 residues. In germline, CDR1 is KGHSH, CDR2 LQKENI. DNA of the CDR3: TGTGCCAGCTCATCCCGACTAGCGGGCGACTACGAGCAGTACTTC. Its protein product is CASSSRLAGDYEQYF. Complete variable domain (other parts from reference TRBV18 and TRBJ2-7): NAGVMQNPRHLVRRRGQEARLRCSPMKGHSHVYWYRQLPEEGLKFMVYLQKENIIDESGMPKERFSAEFPKEGPSILRIQQVVRGDSAAYFCASSSRLAGDYEQYFGPGTRLTVT.

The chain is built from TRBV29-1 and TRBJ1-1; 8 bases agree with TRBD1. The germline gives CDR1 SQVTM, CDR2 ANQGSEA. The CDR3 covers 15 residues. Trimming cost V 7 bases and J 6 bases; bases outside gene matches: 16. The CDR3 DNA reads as TGCAGCGCACCGGGACAGGATCCCCCCCGCTCTGAAGCTTTCTTT. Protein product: CSAPGQDPPRSEAFF.

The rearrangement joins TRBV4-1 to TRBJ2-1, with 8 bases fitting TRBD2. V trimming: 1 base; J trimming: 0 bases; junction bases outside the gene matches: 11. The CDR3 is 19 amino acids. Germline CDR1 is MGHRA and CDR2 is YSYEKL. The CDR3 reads CASSQVFGSGVSSYNEQFF. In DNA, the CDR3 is TGCGCCAGCAGCCAAGTGTTTGGTAGCGGGGTTAGCTCCTACAATGAGCAGTTCTTC.

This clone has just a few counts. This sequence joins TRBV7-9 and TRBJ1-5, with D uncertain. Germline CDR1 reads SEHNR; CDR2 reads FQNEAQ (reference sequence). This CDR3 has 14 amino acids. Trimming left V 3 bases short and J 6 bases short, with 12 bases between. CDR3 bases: TGTGCCAGCAGCTTTGTGGGCGGAGGTCAGCCCCAGCATTTT. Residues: CASSFVGGGQPQHF. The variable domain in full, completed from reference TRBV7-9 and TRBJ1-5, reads DTGVSQNPRHKITKRGQNVTFRCDPISEHNRLYWYRQTLGQGPEFLTYFQNEAQLEKSRLLSDRFSAERPKGSFSTLEIQRTEQGDSAMYLCASSFVGGGQPQHFGDGTRLSIL.

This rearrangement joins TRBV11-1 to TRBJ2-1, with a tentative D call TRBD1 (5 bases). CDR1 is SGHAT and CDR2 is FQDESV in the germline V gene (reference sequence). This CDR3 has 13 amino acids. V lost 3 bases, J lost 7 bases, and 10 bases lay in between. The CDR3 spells CASSFPRQNEQFF. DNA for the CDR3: TGTGCCAGCAGCTTTCCACGACAGAATGAGCAGTTCTTC. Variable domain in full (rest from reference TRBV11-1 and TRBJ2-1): EAEVAQSPRYKITEKSQAVAFWCDPISGHATLYWYRQILGQGPELLVQFQDESVVDDSQLPKDRFSAERLKGVDSTLKIQPAELGDSAMYLCASSFPRQNEQFFGPGTRLTVL.

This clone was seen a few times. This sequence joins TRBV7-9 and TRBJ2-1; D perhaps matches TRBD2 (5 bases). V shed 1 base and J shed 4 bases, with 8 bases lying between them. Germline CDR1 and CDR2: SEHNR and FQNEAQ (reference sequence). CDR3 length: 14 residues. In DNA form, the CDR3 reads TGTGCCAGCAGCTTAGAGTGGACTTACAATGAGCAGTTCTTC. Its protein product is CASSLEWTYNEQFF.

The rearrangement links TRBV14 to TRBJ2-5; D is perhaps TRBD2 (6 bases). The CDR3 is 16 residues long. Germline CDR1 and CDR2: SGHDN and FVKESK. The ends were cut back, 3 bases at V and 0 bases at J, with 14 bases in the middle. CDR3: CASSQALASNQETQYF. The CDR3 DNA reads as TGTGCCAGCAGCCAGGCGCTAGCGTCAAACCAAGAGACCCAGTACTTC.

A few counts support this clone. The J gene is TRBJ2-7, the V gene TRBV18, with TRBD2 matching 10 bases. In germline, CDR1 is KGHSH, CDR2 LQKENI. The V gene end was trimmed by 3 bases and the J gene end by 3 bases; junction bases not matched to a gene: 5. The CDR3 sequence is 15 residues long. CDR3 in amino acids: CASSPGAGGRYEQYF. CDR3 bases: TGTGCCAGCTCACCTGGAGCGGGAGGGCGCTACGAGCAGTACTTC.

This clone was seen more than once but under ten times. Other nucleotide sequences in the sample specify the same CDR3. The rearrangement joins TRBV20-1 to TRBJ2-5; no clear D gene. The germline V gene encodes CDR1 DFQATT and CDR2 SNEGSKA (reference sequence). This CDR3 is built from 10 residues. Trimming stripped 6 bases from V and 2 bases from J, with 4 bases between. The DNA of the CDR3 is TGCAGTGCCAGGCAAGAGACCCAGTACTTC. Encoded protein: CSARQETQYF.

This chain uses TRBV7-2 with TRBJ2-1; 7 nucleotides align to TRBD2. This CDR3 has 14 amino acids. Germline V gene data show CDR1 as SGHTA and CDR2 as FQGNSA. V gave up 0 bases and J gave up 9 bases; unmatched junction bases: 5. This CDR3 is CASSLAGGPVEQFF. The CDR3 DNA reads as TGTGCCAGCAGCTTAGCGGGAGGGCCGGTTGAGCAGTTCTTC. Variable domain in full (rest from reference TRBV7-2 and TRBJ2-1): GAGVSQSPSNKVTEKGKDVELRCDPISGHTALYWYRQSLGQGLEFLIYFQGNSAPDKSGLPSDRFSAERTGGSVSTLTIQRTQQEDSAVYLCASSLAGGPVEQFFGPGTRLTVL.

CDR3 region: CASSLRTGTSNQPQHF. CDR3 coding DNA: TGTGCCAGCAGTCTAAGGACAGGGACTAGCAATCAGCCCCAGCATTTT. The chain links TRBV27 to TRBJ1-5; 8 bases match TRBD1. Germline CDR1 is MNHEY and CDR2 is SMNVEV (reference sequence). The CDR3 loop spans 16 amino acids. V gave up 5 bases and J gave up 0 bases; unmatched junction bases: 6.

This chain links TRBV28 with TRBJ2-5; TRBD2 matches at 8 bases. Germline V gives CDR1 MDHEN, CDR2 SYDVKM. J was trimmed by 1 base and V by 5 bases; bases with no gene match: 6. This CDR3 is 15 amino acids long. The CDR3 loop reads CASSADRGGQETQYF. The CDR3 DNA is TGTGCCAGCAGTGCCGACCGGGGGGGCCAAGAGACCCAGTACTTC.

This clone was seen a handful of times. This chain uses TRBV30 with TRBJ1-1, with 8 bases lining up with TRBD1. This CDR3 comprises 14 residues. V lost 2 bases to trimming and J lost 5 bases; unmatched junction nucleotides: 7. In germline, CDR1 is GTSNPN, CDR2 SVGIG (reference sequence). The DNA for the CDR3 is TGTGCCTGGAGTCTCCGGACAGGGTTGACTGAAGCTTTCTTT. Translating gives CAWSLRTGLTEAFF.

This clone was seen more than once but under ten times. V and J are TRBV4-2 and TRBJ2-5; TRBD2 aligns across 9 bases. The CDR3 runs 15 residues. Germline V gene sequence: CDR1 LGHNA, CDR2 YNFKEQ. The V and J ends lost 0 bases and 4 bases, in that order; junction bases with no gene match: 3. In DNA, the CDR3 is TGTGCCAGCAGCCAAGAGCGACTAGCGGCAGAGACCCAGTACTTC. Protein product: CASSQERLAAETQYF.

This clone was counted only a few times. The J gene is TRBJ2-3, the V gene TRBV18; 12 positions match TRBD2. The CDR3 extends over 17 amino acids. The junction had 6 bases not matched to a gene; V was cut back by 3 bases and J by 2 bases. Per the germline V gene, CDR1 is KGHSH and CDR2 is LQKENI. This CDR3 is CASSPRTSGVTTDTQYF. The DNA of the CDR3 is TGTGCCAGCTCACCCCGGACTAGCGGGGTTACCACAGATACGCAGTATTTT.

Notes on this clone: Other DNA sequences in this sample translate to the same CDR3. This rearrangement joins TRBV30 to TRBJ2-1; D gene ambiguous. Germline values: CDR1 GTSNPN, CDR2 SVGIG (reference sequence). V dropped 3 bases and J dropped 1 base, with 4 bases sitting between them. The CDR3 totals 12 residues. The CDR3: CAWSRSYNEQFF. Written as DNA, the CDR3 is TGTGCCTGGAGCAGGTCCTACAATGAGCAGTTCTTC. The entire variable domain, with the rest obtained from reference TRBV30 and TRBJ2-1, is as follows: SQTIHQWPATLVQPVGSPLSLECTVEGTSNPNLYWYRQAAGRGLQLLFYSVGIGQISSEVPQNLSASRPQDRQFILSSKKLLLSDSGFYLCAWSRSYNEQFFGPGTRLTVL.